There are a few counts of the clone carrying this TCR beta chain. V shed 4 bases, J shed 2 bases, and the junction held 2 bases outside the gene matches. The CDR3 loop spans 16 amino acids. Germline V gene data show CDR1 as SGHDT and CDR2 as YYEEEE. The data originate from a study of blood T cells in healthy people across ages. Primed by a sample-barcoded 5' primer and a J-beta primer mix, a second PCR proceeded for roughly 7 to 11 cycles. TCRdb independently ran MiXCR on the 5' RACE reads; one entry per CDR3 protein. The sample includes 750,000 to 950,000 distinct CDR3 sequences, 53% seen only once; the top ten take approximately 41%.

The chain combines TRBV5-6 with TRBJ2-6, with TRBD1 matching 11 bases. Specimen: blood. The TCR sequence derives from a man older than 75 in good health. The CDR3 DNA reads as TGTGCCAGCAGCGGGGACAGGGGGACTGGGGCCAACGTCCTGACTTTC. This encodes CASSGDRGTGANVLTF.